A selection of T cell receptor beta chains follows, all from one sample in a study of T-cell reconstitution after alpha-beta-depleted transplantation in children. Each CDR3 protein is one row after TCRdb ran MiXCR on the PCR reads. The profile shows about 510,000 distinct CDR3 sequences, around 10% of them singletons. The specimen was PBMCs, mostly from graft donor cells, collected 180 days after TCRalphabeta/CD19-depleted stem cell transplant. The source of these receptors is a female patient aged 2-15 years who had a stem cell transplant for aplastic anemia, so the T cells may come from the graft donor. CDR3s include the opening cysteine and the closing phenylalanine or tryptophan. Fields, in order: V gene, D gene, clone size, J gene, CDR3 DNA, CDR3 protein. A D gene is named only where the DNA matches it firmly. The size of a clone is reported for some rows only, either as once, few or many, or as a class for expanded clones.

TRBV12-5	NA	few	TRBJ2-1	TGTGCTAGTGGCCAGTTCGATGAGCAGTTCTTC	CASGQFDEQFF
TRBV7-3	NA	NA	TRBJ1-3	TGTGCCAGCAGCCCTAACGGAGGGAGGTGGGACTCTGGAAACACCATATATTTT	CASSPNGGRWDSGNTIYF
TRBV15	TRBD2	NA	TRBJ2-2	TGTGCCACCAGCAGAGGAGGGACTAGCGGGAATGGGGAGCTGTTTTTT	CATSRGGTSGNGELFF
TRBV4-1	NA	few	TRBJ2-1	TGCGCCAGCAGCCCTCTCGGGGGAGAATACAATGAGCAGTTCTTC	CASSPLGGEYNEQFF
TRBV11-2	NA	NA	TRBJ2-3	TGTGCCAGCAGCTTCCTTGACGGAGGTAGAGATACGCAGTATTTT	CASSFLDGGRDTQYF
TRBV27	TRBD2	NA	TRBJ2-4	TGTGCCAGCAGTACGGGACTAGAATGGGCCAAAAACATTCAGTACTTC	CASSTGLEWAKNIQYF
TRBV4-3	TRBD2	NA	TRBJ2-1	TGCGCCAGCAGCCAAGATTCCCAGCGGGGCTACAATGAGCAGTTCTTC	CASSQDSQRGYNEQFF
TRBV28	NA	NA	TRBJ1-6	TGTGCCTGCAGTGCTCCCTATAATTCACCCCTCCACTTT	CACSAPYNSPLHF
TRBV5-1	NA	few	TRBJ2-2	TGCGCCAGCAGCTTGGCCCCGGACAAGAACACCGGGGAGCTGTTTTTT	CASSLAPDKNTGELFF
TRBV20-1	NA	NA	TRBJ1-6	TGCAGTGCTAGACGCTTCGTCGGGGACTCACCCCTCCACTTT	CSARRFVGDSPLHF
TRBV5-1	NA	few	TRBJ2-7	TGCGCCACCTCTCCCGCGACTTCCTCCTACGAGCAGTACTTC	CATSPATSSYEQYF
TRBV9	NA	many	TRBJ1-3	TGTGCCAGCACAAGCTCTGGAAACACCATATATTTT	CASTSSGNTIYF
TRBV30	NA	NA	TRBJ2-1	TGTGCCTGGAGCCCAAGGGGAGTAGGAAATGAGCAGTTCTTC	CAWSPRGVGNEQFF
TRBV5-6	TRBD1	many	TRBJ1-2	TGTGCCAGCAGCTTGGACAGGGGAGGTGGCTACACCTTC	CASSLDRGGGYTF
TRBV3-1	TRBD2	few	TRBJ2-3	TGTGCCAGCAGCCAAGAAGGCCGAGCGGGGGGAAGGGGCACAGATACGCAGTATTTT	CASSQEGRAGGRGTDTQYF
TRBV28	NA	few	TRBJ2-7	TGTGCCAGCAGTTTCACCTGGGACGAGCAGTACTTC	CASSFTWDEQYF
TRBV5-1	NA	NA	TRBJ1-3	TGCGCCAGCAGCCTTGAGGCCCACTCTGGAAACACCATATATTTT	CASSLEAHSGNTIYF
TRBV5-1	TRBD2	few	TRBJ2-1	TGCGCCAGCAGTACCGGGACTAGCGGGTTCAGCTCCTACAATGAGCAGTTCTTC	CASSTGTSGFSSYNEQFF
TRBV20-1	TRBD2	NA	TRBJ2-3	TGCAGTGCTAGCGGACTAGCGGGGATAAAAGCTAGCACAGATACGCAGTATTTT	CSASGLAGIKASTDTQYF